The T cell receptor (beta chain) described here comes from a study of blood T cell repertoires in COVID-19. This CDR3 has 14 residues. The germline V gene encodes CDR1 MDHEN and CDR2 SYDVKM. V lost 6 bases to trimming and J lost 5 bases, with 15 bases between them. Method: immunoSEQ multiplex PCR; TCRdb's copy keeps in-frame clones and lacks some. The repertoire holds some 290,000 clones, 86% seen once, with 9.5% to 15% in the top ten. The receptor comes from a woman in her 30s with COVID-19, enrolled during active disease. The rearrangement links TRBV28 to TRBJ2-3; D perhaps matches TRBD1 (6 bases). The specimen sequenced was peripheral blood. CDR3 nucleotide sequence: TGTGCCAGCAGGCCGAGTGGGGGCGAAGATACGCAGTATTTT. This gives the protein CASRPSGGEDTQYF. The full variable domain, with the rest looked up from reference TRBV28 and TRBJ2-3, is DVKVTQSSRYLVKRTGEKVFLECVQDMDHENMFWYRQDPGLGLRLIYFSYDVKMKEKGDIPEGYSVSREKKERFSLILESASTNQTSMYLCASRPSGGEDTQYFGPGTRLTVL.